This T cell receptor (beta chain) is from a study of CD4+ T cells in melanoma. Assay used: immunoSEQ multiplex PCR; TCRdb lists only in-frame clones, some missing. The table includes 13,000 or so clones, around 68% detected once. CDR1 SGHNT and CDR2 YENEEA come from the germline V gene. The CDR3 is 15 residues long. The trim removed 5 bases at V and 3 bases at J, leaving 9 bases unmatched. The clonotype comes from a human donor with melanoma. The genes are TRBV11-3 and TRBJ1-2, with 7 bases lining up with TRBD1. Sequencing was carried out using cells from a culture (not recorded whether cultured in vitro). CDR3 loop: CASSQAGQFHYGYTF. The CDR3 DNA is TGTGCCAGCAGCCAAGCGGGACAGTTTCACTATGGCTACACCTTC.